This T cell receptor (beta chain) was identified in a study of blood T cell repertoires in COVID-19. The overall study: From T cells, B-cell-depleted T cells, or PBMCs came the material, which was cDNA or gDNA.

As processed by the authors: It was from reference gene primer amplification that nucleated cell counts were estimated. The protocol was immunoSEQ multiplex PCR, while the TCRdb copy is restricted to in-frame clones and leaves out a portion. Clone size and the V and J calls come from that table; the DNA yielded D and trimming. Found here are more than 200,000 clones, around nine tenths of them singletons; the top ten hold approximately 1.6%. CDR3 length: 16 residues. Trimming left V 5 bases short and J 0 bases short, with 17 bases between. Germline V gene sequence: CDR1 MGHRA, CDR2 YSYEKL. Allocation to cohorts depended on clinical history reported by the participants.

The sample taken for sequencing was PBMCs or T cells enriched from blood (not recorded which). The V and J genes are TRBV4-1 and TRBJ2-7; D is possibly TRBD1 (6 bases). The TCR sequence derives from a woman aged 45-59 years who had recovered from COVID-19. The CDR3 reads CASSTTGSSSSYEQYF. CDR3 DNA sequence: TGCGCCAGCAGCACTACAGGGTCCTCTAGCTCCTACGAGCAGTACTTC.